This TCR beta chain derives from a study of T-cell reconstitution after alpha-beta-depleted transplantation in children. Notes on this clonotype: Its antigen is still unknown.

Notes on the study in general: The main origin of T-cell counts and diversity one year after transplant was newly produced T cells. High day-60 TCRbeta diversity in some patients came from surviving recipient T cells and thymic progenitors. Expanded graft clones, several hundred of them, were reportedly the source of alpha-beta T cells about two months after transplant.

V shed 4 bases and J shed 0 bases, with 15 bases lying between them. The germline V gene encodes CDR1 LGHNA and CDR2 YSLEER. The CDR3 covers 16 residues. Using unique molecular identifiers, the investigators prepared the TCRbeta library. TCRdb itself ran the PCR reads through MiXCR, one entry per CDR3 protein. The sample has a few hundred thousand distinct CDR3 sequences, 10% to 15% seen once; the top ten hold 2% to 2.5%. The chain joins TRBV4-3 to TRBJ1-2, with no clear D. This TCR derives from a male patient younger than 18 who had a stem cell transplant for acute myeloid leukemia, so the T cells may come from the graft donor. The sequencing here drew on PBMCs, mostly from graft donor cells, taken 360 days after TCRalphabeta/CD19-depleted stem cell transplant. The CDR3: CASSLGMLPANYGYTF. Here the CDR3 DNA reads TGCGCCAGCAGCCTGGGGATGCTCCCTGCTAACTATGGCTACACCTTC.